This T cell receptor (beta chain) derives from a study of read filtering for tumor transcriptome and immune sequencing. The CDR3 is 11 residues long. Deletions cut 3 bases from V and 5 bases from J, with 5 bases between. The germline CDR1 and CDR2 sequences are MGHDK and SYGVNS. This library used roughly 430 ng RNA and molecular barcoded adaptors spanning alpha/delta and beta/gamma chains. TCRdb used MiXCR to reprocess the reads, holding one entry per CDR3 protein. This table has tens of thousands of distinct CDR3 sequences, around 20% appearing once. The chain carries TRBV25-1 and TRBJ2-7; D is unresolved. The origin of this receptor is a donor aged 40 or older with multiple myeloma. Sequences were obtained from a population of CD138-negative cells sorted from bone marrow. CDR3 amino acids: CASSDVDEQYF. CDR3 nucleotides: TGTGCCAGCAGTGACGTGGACGAGCAGTACTTC.